These 23 T cell receptor beta chains share one sample of origin, sequenced in a study of OX40 agonist ivuxolimab in advanced cancers. Sequenced by immunoSEQ multiplex PCR; TCRdb stores in-frame clones only, minus some. The repertoire holds about 14,000 clones, with 82% as singletons. Specimen: CD4+ or CD8+ T cells sorted from blood, collected in a trial of the OX40 agonist ivuxolimab. These receptors originate from an adult with an advanced solid tumor such as melanoma, head and neck, liver or kidney cancer.

This chain connects TRBV2 to TRBJ2-7, with D possibly TRBD1 on 6 matching bases. Germline V lookup: CDR1 SNHLY, CDR2 FYNNEI. Between the trimmed V and J ends, which lost 3 bases and 3 bases, there was a span of 9 bases. The CDR3 spans 13 residues. In nucleotides, the CDR3 is TGTGCCAGCAGTGAGGAACAGGGCTACGAGCAGTACTTC. Translating it yields CASSEEQGYEQYF.

The chain carries TRBV6-5 and TRBJ2-1, with TRBD2 matching over 9 bases. Germline V gene lookup returns CDR1 MNHEY and CDR2 SVGAGI. V lost 10 bases to trimming and J lost 6 bases; unmatched junction nucleotides: 7. The CDR3 runs to 13 residues. The CDR3 coding sequence is TGTGCCACGATTCTAGCGGGGCGCAATGAGCAGTTCTTC. Translated: CATILAGRNEQFF.

The genes are TRBV7-9 and TRBJ1-2, with D perhaps matching TRBD1 (6 bases). With 5 bases removed from V and 6 bases from J, the gap between germline ends came to 13 bases. The CDR3 sequence is 13 residues long. CDR1 is SEHNR and CDR2 is FQNEAQ in the germline V gene (reference sequence). This CDR3 is CASSLPPGDGYTF. For the CDR3, the DNA is TGTGCCAGCAGCCTCCCTCCAGGGGATGGCTACACCTTC.

This chain uses TRBV6-4 with TRBJ2-1, with 8 bases lining up with TRBD2. Germline assignment: CDR1 MRHNA and CDR2 SNTAGT. Germline trimming cut 0 bases from V and 6 bases from J; bases unmatched to any gene: 1. The length of the CDR3 is 14 residues. CDR3 bases: TGTGCCAGCAGTGACTCCGGGACTAGCAATGAGCAGTTCTTC. Amino acids: CASSDSGTSNEQFF.

The V gene is TRBV5-6, the J gene TRBJ2-1; D is uncertain. V lost 1 base to trimming and J lost 9 bases, with 14 bases between them. This CDR3 comprises 14 residues. CDR1 is SGHDT, CDR2 YYEEEE, per germline. The CDR3 region has the DNA TGTGCCAGCAGCTTGCCCAGTAGGGATGTTGAGCAGTTCTTC. Residues: CASSLPSRDVEQFF.

In this sample, this clone turned up once. The rearrangement uses TRBV7-9 and TRBJ2-7; no definite D call. This CDR3 is 13 amino acids long. Trimming removed 5 bases at V and 1 base at J, with 9 bases between. CDR1 and CDR2 from the germline V gene are SEHNR and FQNEAQ (reference sequence). CDR3 residues: CASSPRSSYEQYF. The CDR3 nucleotides read TGTGCCAGCAGCCCGAGGAGTTCCTACGAGCAGTACTTC.

The chain combines TRBV5-1 with TRBJ1-5; a possible D gene is TRBD1 (5 bases). CDR1 is SGHRS, CDR2 YFSETQ, per germline. This CDR3 is 13 amino acids long. Trimming left V 3 bases short and J 4 bases short, with 8 bases between. The CDR3 nucleotides read TGCGCCAGCAGCTGGGGGGAAAATCAGCCCCAGCATTTT. Translation gives CASSWGENQPQHF.

The chain combines TRBV28 with TRBJ1-5; tentative D call: TRBD1 (5 bases). V lost 1 base and J lost 7, with 14 bases in between. The CDR3 consists of 15 residues. Germline CDR1 MDHEN, CDR2 SYDVKM. The CDR3 region has the DNA TGTGCCAGCAGTTTATTTAGCAGGGCGGGGCAGCCCCAGCATTTT. This gives the protein CASSLFSRAGQPQHF.

This clone occurred once. The J gene is TRBJ1-5, the V gene TRBV19; a weak D match, TRBD1 (6 bases). The CDR3 extends over 13 amino acids. Trimming stripped 10 bases from V and 5 bases from J, with 15 bases between. Germline values: CDR1 LNHDA, CDR2 SQIVND (reference sequence). The CDR3 sequence is CATGWGGDQPQHF. The CDR3 DNA is TGTGCCACCGGGTGGGGGGGCGATCAGCCCCAGCATTTT.

The CDR3 DNA is TGCGCCAGCAGCCAAGATGTGACAGTCGAGCAGTACTTC. This translates into CASSQDVTVEQYF. The chain combines TRBV4-1 with TRBJ2-7; D may be TRBD1 (5 bases). V was shortened by 0 bases and J by 6 bases, with 9 bases between the two germline ends. The germline V gene encodes CDR1 MGHRA and CDR2 YSYEKL. The CDR3 is 13 amino acids.

The chain carries TRBV7-8 and TRBJ1-2; TRBD1 is a possible D gene (6 bases). Trimming removed 4 bases at V and 4 bases at J, with 13 bases between. Germline V gives CDR1 SGHVS, CDR2 FQNEAQ. CDR3 length: 14 amino acids. The CDR3 DNA reads TGTGCCAGCAGCTCCGGCGGGGGGCTCTATGGCTACACCTTC. Protein sequence: CASSSGGGLYGYTF.

The CDR3 loop reads CASSSGRYNEQFF. As DNA, the CDR3 is TGTGCCAGCAGTTCCGGGCGATACAATGAGCAGTTCTTC. This chain links TRBV27 with TRBJ2-1; D ambiguous. CDR1 is MNHEY and CDR2 is SMNVEV in the germline V gene (reference sequence). CDR3 size: 13 residues. The V and J ends lost 4 bases and 4 bases respectively, with 8 bases between them.

The rearrangement joins TRBV28 to TRBJ1-5; perhaps TRBD1 as D (5 bases). The CDR3 consists of 14 residues. The V and J ends lost 5 bases and 0 bases respectively, with 8 bases between them. Per germline, CDR1 MDHEN and CDR2 SYDVKM. CDR3 residues: CASSQTDSNQPQHF. CDR3 DNA: TGTGCCAGCAGTCAGACAGATAGCAATCAGCCCCAGCATTTT.

The chain links TRBV11-2 to TRBJ1-1; tentatively, D is TRBD1 (5 bases). The CDR3 consists of 12 residues. CDR1 is SGHAT, CDR2 FQNNGV, per germline. Trimming cost V 2 bases and J 6 bases, with 7 bases left between them. CDR3 region: CASSLLGPEAFF. The DNA of the CDR3 is TGTGCCAGCAGCTTATTGGGGCCTGAAGCTTTCTTT.

The CDR3 spells CASSPFSTDTQYF. Written as DNA, the CDR3 is TGTGCCAGCAGCCCATTTAGCACAGATACGCAGTATTTT. The chain employs TRBV9 and TRBJ2-3; D call uncertain. The V and J ends lost 4 bases and 0 bases respectively, with 6 bases between them. The CDR3 covers 13 residues. Germline-derived CDR1 and CDR2 are SGDLS and YYNGEE.

The chain couples TRBV4-3 to TRBJ1-1, with D perhaps TRBD1 (5 bases). V was cut by 0 bases and J by 4 bases, with 12 bases left in between. Germline loops: CDR1 LGHNA, CDR2 YSLEER. The CDR3 contains 15 residues. In DNA, the CDR3 is TGCGCCAGCAGCCAAGATATGGGGGGTTCCACTGAAGCTTTCTTT. The encoded protein is CASSQDMGGSTEAFF.

This clone was observed a single time. This chain joins TRBV5-6 and TRBJ2-7; D is perhaps TRBD2 (6 bases). Germline V lookup: CDR1 SGHDT, CDR2 YYEEEE. The CDR3 is 14 residues long. V lost 4 bases and J 2 bases, leaving 13 bases between the germline ends. CDR3 sequence (DNA): TGTGCCAGCAGCCTCGGGGGAGATACCTACGAGCAGTACTTC. It encodes CASSLGGDTYEQYF.

This clone was counted once. The chain employs TRBV19 and TRBJ1-5; D ambiguous. CDR1 is LNHDA, CDR2 SQIVND, per germline (reference sequence). Trimming took 1 base from V and 2 from J, leaving 6 bases between them. There are 14 residues in the CDR3. CDR3 sequence (DNA): TGTGCCAGTAGTATAGTTGGAGGCAATCAGCCCCAGCATTTT. Amino acids: CASSIVGGNQPQHF.

The chain couples TRBV19 to TRBJ1-2, with TRBD1 matching over 10 bases. There are 13 residues in the CDR3. The germline CDR1 and CDR2 sequences are LNHDA and SQIVND (reference sequence). The trim removed 7 bases at V and 7 bases at J, leaving 6 bases unmatched. The CDR3 reads CASTVTGGRGYTF. The CDR3 DNA follows: TGTGCCAGTACGGTGACAGGGGGCCGTGGCTACACCTTC.

The V gene is TRBV2, the J gene TRBJ2-1, with D uncertain. Germline CDR1 reads SNHLY; CDR2 reads FYNNEI. V was shortened by 5 bases and J by 6 bases, with 5 bases between the two germline ends. This CDR3 comprises 11 residues. The CDR3 sequence: CASSYINEQFF. CDR3 bases: TGTGCCAGCAGTTACATCAATGAGCAGTTCTTC.

The V call is TRBV4-2, the J call TRBJ2-1; D perhaps matches TRBD1 (6 bases). V was shortened by 0 bases and J by 5 bases, with 14 bases between the two germline ends. CDR3 length: 16 residues. Germline V CDR1 and CDR2: LGHNA, YNFKEQ. This CDR3 is CASSQEGAGANNEQFF. CDR3 in DNA: TGTGCCAGCAGCCAAGAGGGGGCAGGGGCAAACAATGAGCAGTTCTTC.

This clone has only a few counts. This likely reflects a read error, since a far larger clone is one base away. The J gene is TRBJ1-2, the V gene TRBV5-1; 7 nucleotides match TRBD1. Germline V lookup: CDR1 SGHRS, CDR2 YFSETQ. V trimming: 4 bases; J trimming: 4 bases; junction bases outside the gene matches: 10. The CDR3 is made up of 15 amino acids. The CDR3 nucleotides read TGCGCCAGCAGCGGGGACCGGGACAGACTCTATGGCTACACCTTC. Translation: CASSGDRDRLYGYTF. Variable domain in full (rest from reference TRBV5-1 and TRBJ1-2): KAGVTQTPRYLIKTRGQQVTLSCSPISGHRSVSWYQQTPGQGLQFLFEYFSETQRNKGNFPGRFSGRQFSNSRSEMNVSTLELGDSALYLCASSGDRDRLYGYTFGSGTRLTVV.

The chain carries TRBV28 and TRBJ2-2, with 9 bases identical to TRBD1. The CDR3 runs to 17 residues. From germline, CDR1 is MDHEN and CDR2 SYDVKM. The V and J ends lost 3 bases and 2 bases, in that order; junction bases with no gene match: 7. DNA for the CDR3: TGTGCCAGCAGTTTGCCTCCGGGACAGGGTAACACCGGGGAGCTGTTTTTT. Translating it yields CASSLPPGQGNTGELFF.